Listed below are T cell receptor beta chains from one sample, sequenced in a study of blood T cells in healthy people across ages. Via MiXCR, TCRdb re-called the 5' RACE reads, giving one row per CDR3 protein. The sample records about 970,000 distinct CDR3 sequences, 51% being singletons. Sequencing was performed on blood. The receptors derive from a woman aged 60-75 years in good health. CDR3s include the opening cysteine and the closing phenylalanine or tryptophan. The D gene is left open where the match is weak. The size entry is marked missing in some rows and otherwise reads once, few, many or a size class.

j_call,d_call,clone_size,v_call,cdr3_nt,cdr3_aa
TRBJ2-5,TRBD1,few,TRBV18,TGTGCCAGCTCACCAACGGGACAGGGGACCCAAGAGACCCAGTACTTC,CASSPTGQGTQETQYF
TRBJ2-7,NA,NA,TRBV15,TGTGCCACCAGCAGCACGTCCCTGCCTGCAAACAATGAGCAGTACTTC,CATSSTSLPANNEQYF
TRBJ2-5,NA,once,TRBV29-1,TGCAGCGCTGAACGGGGACCAGGGGTGGAGACCCAGTACTTC,CSAERGPGVETQYF
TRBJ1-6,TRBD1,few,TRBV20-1,TGCAGTGCTAGACGGGACAGATTCTCCTCCTATAATTCACCCCTCCACTTT,CSARRDRFSSYNSPLHF
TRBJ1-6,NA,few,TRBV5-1,TGCGCCAGCAGCTTGGACAACTATCAGCAACCCCTCCACTTT,CASSLDNYQQPLHF
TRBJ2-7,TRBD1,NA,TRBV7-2,TGTGCCAGCAGCTTTCGACAGGGGGCAAGGGGCGAGCAGTACTTC,CASSFRQGARGEQYF
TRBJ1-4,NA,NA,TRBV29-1,TGCAGCGTCCTCACATTAGCTAATGAAAAACTGTTTTTT,CSVLTLANEKLFF
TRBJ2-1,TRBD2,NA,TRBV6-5,TGTGCCAGCAGTTCCGATGGACTAGCGGCCAGCTCCTACAATGAGCAGTTCTTC,CASSSDGLAASSYNEQFF
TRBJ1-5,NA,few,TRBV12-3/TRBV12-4,TGTGCCAGCAGCCCCGCAGGGGCCCGGGGGAGTCAGCCCCAGCATTTT,CASSPAGARGSQPQHF
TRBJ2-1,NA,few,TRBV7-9,TGTGCCAGCAGCTTAGAGGCTGGCTTCAGGGTCTCCTACAATGAGCAGTTCTTC,CASSLEAGFRVSYNEQFF
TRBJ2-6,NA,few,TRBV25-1,TGTGCCAGCAGTGAAATCGGAACTGGGGCCAACGTCCTGACTTTC,CASSEIGTGANVLTF
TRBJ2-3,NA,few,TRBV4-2,TGTGCCAGCAGGGACAGTACTAGCACAGATACGCAGTATTTT,CASRDSTSTDTQYF
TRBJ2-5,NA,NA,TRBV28,TGTGCCAGCAGTTACACTAGGGAGCAGTACTTC,CASSYTREQYF
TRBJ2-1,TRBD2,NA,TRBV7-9,TGTGCCAGCAGCTTAAGGATGGGACTAGCGGCAAGCTCCTACAATGAGCAGTTCTTC,CASSLRMGLAASSYNEQFF
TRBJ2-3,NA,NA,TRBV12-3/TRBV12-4,TGTGCTAGCCGGCAGGGGGGTACAGATACGCAGTATTTT,CASRQGGTDTQYF
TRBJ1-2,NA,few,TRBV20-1,TGCAGTGCTAGTAAAGGGATTTCGCGGGGCTACACCTTC,CSASKGISRGYTF
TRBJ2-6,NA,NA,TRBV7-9,TGTGCCAGCAGCTTAGAGGTTAGGGGGGTCCGTGGGGCCAACGTCCTGACTTTC,CASSLEVRGVRGANVLTF
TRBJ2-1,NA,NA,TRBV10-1,TGCGCCAGCAGTGAGAGGGTATACAATGAGCAGTTCTTC,CASSERVYNEQFF
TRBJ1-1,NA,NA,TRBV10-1,TGCGCCAGCAGGGGGGGGCCATCTACTGAAGCTTTCTTT,CASRGGPSTEAFF